A single sample gave rise to the 21 T cell receptor beta chains below, sequenced in a study of OX40 agonist ivuxolimab in advanced cancers. The table came from immunoSEQ multiplex PCR; TCRdb's copy has only in-frame clones and leaves some out. The sample has some 140,000 clones; 75% to 95% are singletons. Material: CD4+ or CD8+ T cells sorted from blood, obtained in a trial of the OX40 agonist ivuxolimab. The origin of the receptors is an adult with an advanced solid tumor such as melanoma, head and neck, liver or kidney cancer.

The chain recombines TRBV15 with TRBJ1-4; D not certain. The CDR3 is made up of 18 amino acids. The germline V and J ends were trimmed by 3 bases and 3 bases, with 20 bases remaining between them. The germline V gene encodes CDR1 LNHNV and CDR2 YYDKDF (reference sequence). CDR3 coding DNA: TGTGCCACCAGCAGTGAACCCCTCAGAGGCCTGGCTAATGAAAAACTGTTTTTT. It specifies CATSSEPLRGLANEKLFF. Full variable domain (rest looked up from reference TRBV15 and TRBJ1-4): DAMVIQNPRYQVTQFGKPVTLSCSQTLNHNVMYWYQQKSSQAPKLLFHYYDKDFNNEADTPDNFQSRRPNTSFCFLDIRSPGLGDTAMYLCATSSEPLRGLANEKLFFGSGTQLSVL.

The chain has TRBV5-1 and TRBJ2-5; 10 nucleotides line up with TRBD1. The J call may be wrong; the DNA end is better matched by TRBJ2-7. Germline lookup yields CDR1 SGHRS and CDR2 YFSETQ. The CDR3 length is 14 residues. CDR3 DNA: TGCGCCAGCAGCTCCGGGACAGGGGAAGGCGAGCAGTACTTC. Its translation is CASSSGTGEGEQYF.

The chain has TRBV6-1 and TRBJ2-7; the D gene is possibly TRBD1 (5 bases). The CDR3 totals 16 residues. V was cut by 2 bases and J by 2 bases, with 16 bases left in between. The germline V gene has CDR1 MNHNS and CDR2 SASEGT. The chain's CDR3 is CASSEYAGSVPYEQYF. The CDR3 coding sequence is TGTGCCAGCAGTGAATACGCAGGGTCGGTCCCCTACGAGCAGTACTTC.

The table lists this clone with a count of one. This chain links TRBV2 with TRBJ2-7; 7 nucleotides line up with TRBD2. CDR3 length: 15 amino acids. J gave up 4 bases and V 6 bases, and 12 bases lay outside the gene matches. Germline CDR1 reads SNHLY; CDR2 reads FYNNEI. The CDR3 region has the DNA TGTGCCAGCAGGGGACTGGCTAGCGGTTATTACGAGCAGTACTTC. Its translation is CASRGLASGYYEQYF. Complete variable domain (other parts from reference TRBV2 and TRBJ2-7): EPEVTQTPSHQVTQMGQEVILRCVPISNHLYFYWYRQILGQKVEFLVSFYNNEISEKSEIFDDQFSVERPDGSNFTLKIRSTKLEDSAMYFCASRGLASGYYEQYFGPGTRLTVT.

This clone was recorded once. In DNA form, the CDR3 reads TGCGCCAGCAGCTATCCCTTTTTACGAACAGGAAACACTGAAGCTTTCTTT. This codes for CASSYPFLRTGNTEAFF. V is TRBV4-3 and J is TRBJ1-1, with D perhaps TRBD1 (5 bases). Germline V lookup: CDR1 LGHNA, CDR2 YSLEER. Trimming shortened V by 5 bases and J by 2 bases, and 21 bases separated the two germline ends. This CDR3 has 17 residues.

This chain links TRBV18 with TRBJ1-1; 7 bases fit TRBD1. The CDR3 has 15 residues. V trimming: 4 bases; J trimming: 0 bases; junction bases outside the gene matches: 5. Germline V lookup: CDR1 KGHSH, CDR2 LQKENI. The CDR3 DNA is TGTGCCAGCTCACTACCACAGGGGATGAACACTGAAGCTTTCTTT. Amino acid sequence: CASSLPQGMNTEAFF.

The rearrangement uses TRBV5-6 and TRBJ2-2; D could derive from TRBD1 or TRBD2 (5 bases each). Trimming took 4 bases from V and 0 from J, leaving 10 bases between them. This CDR3 comprises 15 residues. Germline V gene data show CDR1 as SGHDT and CDR2 as YYEEEE. For the CDR3, the DNA is TGTGCCAGCAGCCTACCGGGACCGAACACCGGGGAGCTGTTTTTT. Its protein product is CASSLPGPNTGELFF.

The chain employs TRBV19 and TRBJ1-5; D not resolved. Germline CDR1 and CDR2: LNHDA and SQIVND (reference sequence). The CDR3 extends over 15 amino acids. Trimming removed 3 bases at V and 2 bases at J, with 11 bases between. The CDR3 region has the DNA TGTGCCAGTAGTATCCAGATCTGGGGCAATCAGCCCCAGCATTTT. Protein sequence: CASSIQIWGNQPQHF. Full variable domain (missing parts from reference TRBV19 and TRBJ1-5): DGGITQSPKYLFRKEGQNVTLSCEQNLNHDAMYWYRQDPGQGLRLIYYSQIVNDFQKGDIAEGYSVSREKKESFPLTVTSAQKNPTAFYLCASSIQIWGNQPQHFGDGTRLSIL.

The chain links TRBV7-2 to TRBJ2-7; D is perhaps TRBD2 (6 bases). V gave up 5 bases and J gave up 3 bases, with 20 bases separating them. Per germline, CDR1 SGHTA and CDR2 FQGNSA. This CDR3 comprises 16 residues. The CDR3 protein is CASSARGTTTLYEQYF. CDR3 nucleotides: TGTGCCAGCAGCGCACGGGGGACCACTACGCTCTACGAGCAGTACTTC.

The gene calls are TRBV27 and TRBJ2-7, with TRBD1 matching 10 bases. The CDR3 contains 14 residues. Germline CDR1 and CDR2: MNHEY and SMNVEV (reference sequence). V was pared by 4 bases and J by 6 bases, with 6 bases of the junction left unmatched. The CDR3 loop reads CASSSRDRGSEQYF. The DNA of the CDR3 is TGTGCCAGCAGTTCCCGGGACAGGGGCTCCGAGCAGTACTTC.

This clone was found once. V gene TRBV27 combines with J gene TRBJ2-7, with 7 bases that match TRBD1. The CDR3 runs to 15 residues. Germline lookup yields CDR1 MNHEY and CDR2 SMNVEV (reference sequence). Germline trimming cut 6 bases from V and 2 bases from J; bases unmatched to any gene: 10. The CDR3, as DNA: TGTGCCAGCAGCTTCCCGACAGGGCCCACCTACGAGCAGTACTTC. Residues: CASSFPTGPTYEQYF.

CDR3 protein: CATSRDTASGSGNEQFF. The CDR3 DNA sequence: TGTGCCACCAGCAGAGATACGGCTAGCGGGAGTGGAAATGAGCAGTTCTTC. This chain connects TRBV15 to TRBJ2-1; 10 bases match TRBD2. This CDR3 is 17 amino acids long. Germline trimming cut 0 bases from V and 7 bases from J; bases unmatched to any gene: 9. Germline CDR1 LNHNV, CDR2 YYDKDF (reference sequence). Full variable domain (rest looked up from reference TRBV15 and TRBJ2-1): DAMVIQNPRYQVTQFGKPVTLSCSQTLNHNVMYWYQQKSSQAPKLLFHYYDKDFNNEADTPDNFQSRRPNTSFCFLDIRSPGLGDTAMYLCATSRDTASGSGNEQFFGPGTRLTVL.

CDR3 coding DNA: TGTGCCAGCAGCGTAAGTTCCATGGTAGATGAGCAGTTCTTC. This sequence encodes CASSVSSMVDEQFF. The chain joins TRBV9 to TRBJ2-1; D gene ambiguous. The V gene lost 1 base and the J gene lost 8 bases, with 13 bases spanning the gap. Germline-derived CDR1 and CDR2 are SGDLS and YYNGEE. The CDR3 sequence is 14 residues long.

In regard to this clone: A junction boundary mismatches the germline segment, possibly from a read error. The chain employs TRBV19 and TRBJ2-1; maybe TRBD1 (6 bases). The V gene's germline CDR1 is LNHDA and CDR2 SQIVND (reference sequence). The CDR3 totals 16 residues. The CDR3 DNA reads TGTGCCAGCAGTACAGGGTTATCGATTATATACAATGAGCAGTTCTTC. It is translated as CASSTGLSIIYNEQFF.

V is TRBV7-2 and J is TRBJ1-4; D is possibly TRBD1 (6 bases). CDR1 SGHTA and CDR2 FQGNSA come from the germline V gene. V lost 2 bases and J 8 bases, leaving 18 bases between the germline ends. The CDR3 is 16 residues long. DNA of the CDR3: TGTGCCAGCAGCTTATCAACGACAGGAGTTGGGGAAAAACTGTTTTTT. Translation: CASSLSTTGVGEKLFF.

This clone came up once. The V call is TRBV28, the J call TRBJ2-3; D is uncertain. Germline V lookup: CDR1 MDHEN, CDR2 SYDVKM. V was shortened by 5 bases and J by 5 bases, with 8 bases between the two germline ends. CDR3 length equals 12 residues. The CDR3, as DNA: TGTGCCAGCAGTCCTAGGCAAGATACGCAGTATTTT. Its translation is CASSPRQDTQYF.

This chain joins TRBV2 and TRBJ2-7, with D tentatively TRBD1 or TRBD2 (5 bases each). V was trimmed by 3 bases and J by 4 bases, leaving 19 bases between them. This CDR3 has 16 amino acids. Germline V CDR1 and CDR2: SNHLY, FYNNEI. CDR3 in DNA: TGTGCCAGCAGTGAGGGTAAGGGACCGAGGGGTTACGAGCAGTACTTC. It is translated as CASSEGKGPRGYEQYF.

The count of this clone is one. The chain is built from TRBV27 and TRBJ1-4; D perhaps matches TRBD1 (5 bases). V gave up 6 bases and J gave up 7 bases, with 21 bases separating them. Germline CDR1 MNHEY, CDR2 SMNVEV (reference sequence). This CDR3 spans 16 amino acids. The CDR3 sequence: CASRGLGFGPVEKLFF. CDR3 DNA: TGTGCCAGCAGGGGACTAGGGTTTGGTCCGGTTGAAAAACTGTTTTTT.

In DNA, the CDR3 is TGTGCCTGGAGCCGCAGTCGGAACACTGAAGCTTTCTTT. It encodes CAWSRSRNTEAFF. The V call is TRBV30, the J call TRBJ1-1, with D unresolved. CDR1 is GTSNPN and CDR2 is SVGIG in the germline V gene (reference sequence). Deletions cut 3 bases from V and 1 base from J, with 9 bases between. The CDR3 runs to 13 residues.

This chain links TRBV4-3 with TRBJ2-7; D is perhaps TRBD1 (5 bases). The V and J ends lost 5 bases and 2 bases respectively, with 19 bases between them. The CDR3 covers 16 residues. Germline V gene lookup returns CDR1 LGHNA and CDR2 YSLEER. CDR3: CASSSSRASRAYEQYF. CDR3 DNA sequence: TGCGCCAGCAGCTCGTCCAGGGCCTCCAGAGCCTACGAGCAGTACTTC.

The V gene is TRBV7-9, the J gene TRBJ2-7; TRBD2 is a possible D gene (5 bases). Germline CDR1 reads SEHNR; CDR2 reads FQNEAQ (reference sequence). The V and J ends lost 4 bases and 0 bases respectively, with 16 bases between them. The CDR3 consists of 16 residues. The CDR3 region is CASSSAMNSASYEQYF. The CDR3 DNA is TGTGCCAGCAGCTCTGCTATGAATAGCGCCTCCTACGAGCAGTACTTC.